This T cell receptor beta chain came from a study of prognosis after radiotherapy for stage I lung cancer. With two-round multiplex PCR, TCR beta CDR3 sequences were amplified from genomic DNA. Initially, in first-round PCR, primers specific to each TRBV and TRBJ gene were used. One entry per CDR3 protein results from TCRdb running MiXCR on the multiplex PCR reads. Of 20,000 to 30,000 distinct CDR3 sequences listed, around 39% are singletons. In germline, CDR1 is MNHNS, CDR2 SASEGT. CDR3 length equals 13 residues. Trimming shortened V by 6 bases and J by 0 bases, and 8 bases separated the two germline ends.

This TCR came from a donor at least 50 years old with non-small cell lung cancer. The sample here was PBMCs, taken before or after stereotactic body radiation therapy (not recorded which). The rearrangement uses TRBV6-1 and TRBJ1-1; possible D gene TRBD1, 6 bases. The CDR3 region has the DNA TGTGCCAGCAGGCGGACAGTGAACACTGAAGCTTTCTTT. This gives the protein CASRRTVNTEAFF.